This T cell receptor beta chain came from a study of T-cell reconstitution after alpha-beta-depleted transplantation in children. TCRbeta library construction was performed incorporating unique molecular identifiers. TCRdb independently ran MiXCR on the PCR reads; one entry per CDR3 protein. Seen here are some 520,000 distinct CDR3 sequences, around a third observed once, and the top ten hold 2% to 3%. The specimen was PBMCs from the stem cell graft donor, collected from the stem cell graft. The TCR was taken from a human donor who donated a stem cell graft to a child with aplastic anemia.

The CDR3 loop reads CSVPTHYGYTF. The CDR3 bases are TGCAGCGTACCTACCCACTATGGCTACACCTTC. This chain uses TRBV29-1 with TRBJ1-2; unclear D gene. The germline V gene has CDR1 SQVTM and CDR2 ANQGSEA. This CDR3 has 11 residues. Trimming removed 6 bases from V and 3 bases from J, with 8 bases in between.